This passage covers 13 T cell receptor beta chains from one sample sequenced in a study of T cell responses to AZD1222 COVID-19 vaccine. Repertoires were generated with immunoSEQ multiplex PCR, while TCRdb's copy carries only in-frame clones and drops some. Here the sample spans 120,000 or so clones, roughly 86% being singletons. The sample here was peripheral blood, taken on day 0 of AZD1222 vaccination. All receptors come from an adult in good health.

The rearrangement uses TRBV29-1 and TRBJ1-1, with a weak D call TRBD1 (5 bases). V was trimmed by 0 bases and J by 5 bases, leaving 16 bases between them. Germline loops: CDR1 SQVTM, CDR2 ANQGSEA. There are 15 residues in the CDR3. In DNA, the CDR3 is TGCAGCGTTGAAGAATTCGGGGCCTGGGGTACTGAAGCTTTCTTT. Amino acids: CSVEEFGAWGTEAFF.

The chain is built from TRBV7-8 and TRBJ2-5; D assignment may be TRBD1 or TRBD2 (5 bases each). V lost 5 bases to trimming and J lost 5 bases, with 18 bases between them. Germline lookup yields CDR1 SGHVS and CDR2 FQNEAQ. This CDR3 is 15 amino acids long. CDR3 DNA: TGTGCCAGCAGCCCGCTGGGGGTGGCTAGGGAGACCCAGTACTTC. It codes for CASSPLGVARETQYF.

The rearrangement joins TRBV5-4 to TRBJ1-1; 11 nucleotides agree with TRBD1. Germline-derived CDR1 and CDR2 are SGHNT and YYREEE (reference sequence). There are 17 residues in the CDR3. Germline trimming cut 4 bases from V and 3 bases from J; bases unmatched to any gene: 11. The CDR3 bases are TGTGCCAGCAGCCCCCGAGGACAGGGGGCGGGGGACACTGAAGCTTTCTTT. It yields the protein CASSPRGQGAGDTEAFF.

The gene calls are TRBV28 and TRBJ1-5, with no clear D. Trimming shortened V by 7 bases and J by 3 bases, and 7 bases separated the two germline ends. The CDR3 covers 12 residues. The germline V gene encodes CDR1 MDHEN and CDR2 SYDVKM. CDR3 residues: CASNKNNQPQHF. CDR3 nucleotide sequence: TGTGCCAGCAACAAAAACAATCAGCCCCAGCATTTT.

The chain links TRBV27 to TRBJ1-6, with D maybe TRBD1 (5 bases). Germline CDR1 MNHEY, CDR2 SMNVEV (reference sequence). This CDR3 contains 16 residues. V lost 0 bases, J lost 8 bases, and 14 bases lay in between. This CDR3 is CASSLSVAGFYSPLHF. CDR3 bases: TGTGCCAGCAGTTTATCGGTGGCAGGGTTTTATTCACCCCTCCACTTT.

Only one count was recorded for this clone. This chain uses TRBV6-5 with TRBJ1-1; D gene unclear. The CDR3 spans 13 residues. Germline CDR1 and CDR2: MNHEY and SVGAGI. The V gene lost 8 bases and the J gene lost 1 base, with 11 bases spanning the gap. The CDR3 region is CASRGATNTEAFF. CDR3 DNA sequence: TGTGCCAGCCGAGGCGCGACGAACACTGAAGCTTTCTTT.

In DNA form, the CDR3 reads TGTGCCAGCACCCCCTGGGACAGGTCAACCGGGGAGCTGTTTTTT. Protein sequence: CASTPWDRSTGELFF. The rearrangement links TRBV6-2 or TRBV6-3 to TRBJ2-2; 8 nucleotides line up with TRBD1. The CDR3 covers 15 residues. V shed 7 bases and J 5 bases; nucleotides not matched to a gene: 9. Germline V gene sequence: CDR1 MNHEY, CDR2 SVGEGT.

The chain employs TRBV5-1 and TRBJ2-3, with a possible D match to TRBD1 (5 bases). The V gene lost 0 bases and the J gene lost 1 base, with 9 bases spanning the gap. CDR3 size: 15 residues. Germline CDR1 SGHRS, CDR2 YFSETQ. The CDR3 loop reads CASSLEGRGTDTQYF. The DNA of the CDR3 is TGCGCCAGCAGCTTGGAAGGCAGGGGCACAGATACGCAGTATTTT.

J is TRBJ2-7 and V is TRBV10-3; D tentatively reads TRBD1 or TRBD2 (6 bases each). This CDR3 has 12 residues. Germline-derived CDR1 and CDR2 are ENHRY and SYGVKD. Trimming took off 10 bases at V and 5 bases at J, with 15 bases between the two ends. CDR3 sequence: CATTDGGHEQYF. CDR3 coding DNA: TGTGCCACCACGGACGGGGGCCACGAGCAGTACTTC.

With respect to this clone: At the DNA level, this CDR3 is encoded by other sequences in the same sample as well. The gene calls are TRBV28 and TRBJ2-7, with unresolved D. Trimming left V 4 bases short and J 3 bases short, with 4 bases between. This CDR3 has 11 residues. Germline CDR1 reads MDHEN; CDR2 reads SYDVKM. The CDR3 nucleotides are TGTGCCAGCAGTTCCCTCTACGAGCAGTACTTC. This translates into CASSSLYEQYF.

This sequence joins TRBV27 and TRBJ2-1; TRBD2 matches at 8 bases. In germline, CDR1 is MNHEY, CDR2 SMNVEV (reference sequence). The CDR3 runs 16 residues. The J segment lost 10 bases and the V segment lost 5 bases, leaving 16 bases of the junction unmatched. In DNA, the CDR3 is TGTGCCAGCAGTCAAACCGGGGGGGCGGGAGTGCGGGAGCAGTTCTTC. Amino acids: CASSQTGGAGVREQFF.

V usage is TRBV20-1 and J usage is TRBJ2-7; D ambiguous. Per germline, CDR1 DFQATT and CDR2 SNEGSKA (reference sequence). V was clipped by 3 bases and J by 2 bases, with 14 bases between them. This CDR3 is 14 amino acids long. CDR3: CSASDRAVTYEQYF. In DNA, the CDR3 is TGCAGTGCTAGTGACCGTGCGGTTACCTACGAGCAGTACTTC.

CDR3 protein: CASSLGSQGYTEAFF. In nucleotides, the CDR3 is TGTGCCAGCTCCTTAGGGAGTCAAGGGTACACTGAAGCTTTCTTT. The J gene is TRBJ1-1, the V gene TRBV18, with D unresolved. The V gene lost 6 bases and the J gene lost 3 bases, with 17 bases spanning the gap. Germline CDR1 reads KGHSH; CDR2 reads LQKENI. This CDR3 contains 15 residues. Full variable domain (remainder filled in from reference TRBV18 and TRBJ1-1): NAGVMQNPRHLVRRRGQEARLRCSPMKGHSHVYWYRQLPEEGLKFMVYLQKENIIDESGMPKERFSAEFPKEGPSILRIQQVVRGDSAAYFCASSLGSQGYTEAFFGQGTRLTVV.